These 20 T cell receptor beta chains came from one sample sequenced in a study of CD8+CD57+ T cells in acquired aplastic anemia. Template material for TCR beta VDJ and CDR3 profiling consisted of genomic DNA. MiXCR, applied by TCRdb to the reads, yields one record per CDR3 protein. The sample includes some 200,000 distinct CDR3 sequences, approximately 57% of them seen just once. The source material was sorted CD4+, CD8+, or CD8+CD57+ T cells (not recorded which) from PBMCs. The receptors were sampled from a human donor in good health.

Only one count was recorded for this clonotype. V and J are TRBV15 and TRBJ2-2; 9 positions agree with TRBD1. In germline, CDR1 is LNHNV, CDR2 YYDKDF (reference sequence). The CDR3 contains 18 residues. Trimming at V came to 0 bases and at J to 6 bases, leaving 11 bases not matched to a gene. CDR3 in DNA: TGTGCCACCAGCAGAGACTCATCGCGACAGGGGGTTTCCGGGGAGCTGTTTTTT. Its protein is CATSRDSSRQGVSGELFF.

This chain connects TRBV7-3 to TRBJ1-1; no firm D call. Germline CDR1 SGHTA, CDR2 FQGTGA. Between the trimmed V and J ends, which lost 6 bases and 0 bases, there was a span of 11 bases. The CDR3 sequence is 14 residues long. CDR3 DNA sequence: TGTGCCAGCAGTCCCCTCGGAATGAACACTGAAGCTTTCTTT. Encoded protein: CASSPLGMNTEAFF.

This clonotype was seen many times. The chain has TRBV9 and TRBJ2-7, with D tentatively TRBD2 (6 bases). V was clipped by 3 bases and J by 0 bases, with 16 bases between them. The CDR3 runs 16 residues. Germline CDR1 and CDR2: SGDLS and YYNGEE. The CDR3 coding sequence is TGTGCCAGCAGCGCTTCGGGGGTCCAGTACTCCTACGAGCAGTACTTC. It specifies CASSASGVQYSYEQYF.

The chain links TRBV7-9 to TRBJ1-3; D remains ambiguous. The CDR3 extends over 12 amino acids. Germline lookup yields CDR1 SEHNR and CDR2 FQNEAQ (reference sequence). V was cut by 3 bases and J by 4 bases, with 4 bases left in between. The CDR3 loop reads CASSLTGNTIYF. CDR3 in DNA: TGTGCCAGCAGCTTGACCGGAAACACCATATATTTT.

As regards this clonotype: Because the CDR3 is missing its conserved closing phenylalanine or tryptophan, this is likely a read error. It is unclear where the CDR3 begins or ends on the DNA, so no DNA is shown, and the CDR3 is as TCRdb lists it. The chain carries TRBV7-3 and TRBJ1-2; the D call in the table, TRBD1, was not verified against the DNA. The CDR3 is 12 residues long, counting both termini. Germline lookup yields CDR1 SGHTA and CDR2 FQGTGA. This CDR3 reads CASSPLPGQLTV.

The chain joins TRBV14 to TRBJ2-2; D gene uncertain. Germline assignment: CDR1 SGHDN and CDR2 FVKESK. The CDR3 has 12 amino acids. The ends were cut back, 0 bases at V and 10 bases at J, with 6 bases in the middle. CDR3 in amino acids: CASSQDSAELFF. DNA for the CDR3: TGTGCCAGCAGCCAAGACAGCGCGGAGCTGTTTTTT.

The chain employs TRBV19 and TRBJ2-1; 9 bases align to TRBD1. CDR3 length: 18 residues. The germline V gene has CDR1 LNHDA and CDR2 SQIVND (reference sequence). V lost 3 bases and J lost 8; bases outside the gene matches: 17. CDR3 bases: TGTGCCAGTAGTATTCAGGGTGGCGAGACAGGGGGTTGGTATGAGCAGTTCTTC. It yields the protein CASSIQGGETGGWYEQFF.

This chain joins TRBV25-1 and TRBJ1-3; D uncertain. This CDR3 is 18 amino acids long. CDR1 is MGHDK and CDR2 is SYGVNS in the germline V gene. V was clipped by 5 bases and J by 0 bases, with 20 bases between them. CDR3 nucleotides: TGTGCCAGCAGTATGTGGGCCACCGGTATCCACTCTGGAAACACCATATATTTT. Protein sequence: CASSMWATGIHSGNTIYF. The entire variable domain, with the rest obtained from reference TRBV25-1 and TRBJ1-3, is as follows: EADIYQTPRYLVIGTGKKITLECSQTMGHDKMYWYQQDPGMELHLIHYSYGVNSTEKGDLSSESTVSRIRTEHFPLTLESARPSHTSQYLCASSMWATGIHSGNTIYFGEGSWLTVV.

The chain links TRBV19 to TRBJ1-2, with D perhaps matching TRBD1 (6 bases). V was shortened by 2 bases and J by 2 bases, with 9 bases between the two germline ends. The germline gives CDR1 LNHDA, CDR2 SQIVND (reference sequence). CDR3 length: 14 amino acids. This CDR3 is CASSINRANYGYTF. DNA of the CDR3: TGTGCCAGTAGTATAAACAGGGCAAACTATGGCTACACCTTC.

The chain uses TRBV2 and TRBJ1-3, with 9 bases aligning to TRBD1. CDR1 is SNHLY, CDR2 FYNNEI, per germline. This CDR3 is 15 amino acids long. The V segment lost 5 bases and the J segment 9 bases; nucleotides outside the gene matches: 11. The CDR3 DNA follows: TGTGCCAGCAGTCCCCCGGGACAGGGACGGGGCACCATATATTTT. It codes for CASSPPGQGRGTIYF.

This clonotype was found many times. The rearrangement links TRBV7-8 to TRBJ2-1; a possible D gene is TRBD1 (5 bases). V lost 7 bases to trimming and J lost 4 bases, with 17 bases between them. The CDR3 length is 15 residues. In germline, CDR1 is SGHVS, CDR2 FQNEAQ. CDR3 nucleotide sequence: TGTGCCAGCACCGAACAGGAAACGCTTTACAATGAGCAGTTCTTC. Translated, it gives CASTEQETLYNEQFF.

The V call is TRBV7-8, the J call TRBJ1-1; 8 bases align to TRBD1. This CDR3 is built from 16 residues. Germline V gene sequence: CDR1 SGHVS, CDR2 FQNEAQ. Trimming took 5 bases from V and 1 from J; bases not matched to a gene: 9. CDR3 coding DNA: TGTGCCAGCAGCCCATGGACCGGGACAGGGAACACTGAAGCTTTCTTT. The encoded protein is CASSPWTGTGNTEAFF.

The J gene is TRBJ1-6, the V gene TRBV7-3; 7 nucleotides line up with TRBD1. This CDR3 is 13 amino acids long. V lost 4 bases and J lost 7; bases outside the gene matches: 1. CDR1 is SGHTA and CDR2 is FQGTGA in the germline V gene. Written as DNA, the CDR3 is TGTGCCAGCAGCTGGGACAGCAATTCACCCCTCCACTTT. Protein product: CASSWDSNSPLHF.

V gene TRBV10-3 combines with J gene TRBJ1-2, with 10 bases aligning to TRBD1. The trim removed 3 bases at V and 4 bases at J, leaving 2 bases unmatched. The CDR3 has 14 amino acids. Germline CDR1 is ENHRY and CDR2 is SYGVKD. Written as DNA, the CDR3 is TGTGCCATCAGTGACGACAGGGGGCGCTATGGCTACACCTTC. Translating it yields CAISDDRGRYGYTF.

Comment on this clonotype: A much larger clonotype is one base distant, so this may be a read error. The chain is built from TRBV28 and TRBJ1-5; D not resolved. Germline CDR1 reads MDHEN; CDR2 reads SYDVKM. The CDR3 runs to 11 residues. CDR3 coding DNA: TGTGCCAGCAGTGCCGGTCAGCCCCATCATTTT. Protein product: CASSAGQPHHF.

The V and J genes are TRBV7-2 and TRBJ2-7; tentatively, D is TRBD1 (6 bases). Germline CDR1 SGHTA, CDR2 FQGNSA. V shed 4 bases and J shed 0 bases, with 13 bases lying between them. The CDR3 is 15 residues long. Written as DNA, the CDR3 is TGTGCCAGCAGCTCCAGGGGATCCGGCTCCTACGAGCAGTACTTC. Protein product: CASSSRGSGSYEQYF.

The rearrangement uses TRBV12-3 or TRBV12-4 and TRBJ2-1; D unresolved. Trimming left V 6 bases short and J 0 bases short, with 18 bases between. This CDR3 region has 17 residues. The CDR3 DNA is TGTGCCAGCAGACTTGGACCATCCACAAGCTCCTACAATGAGCAGTTCTTC. It yields the protein CASRLGPSTSSYNEQFF.

J is TRBJ1-2 and V is TRBV4-1; tentative D call: TRBD1 (5 bases). V was shortened by 1 base and J by 6 bases, with 12 bases between the two germline ends. The germline V gene encodes CDR1 MGHRA and CDR2 YSYEKL. The CDR3 has 14 amino acids. CDR3 sequence reads: CASSQGGGPHGYTF. CDR3 sequence (DNA): TGCGCCAGCAGCCAAGGCGGGGGACCCCATGGCTACACCTTC.

This clonotype was recorded many times. The V gene is TRBV27, the J gene TRBJ2-7; possible D gene TRBD1, 6 bases. Germline CDR1 and CDR2: MNHEY and SMNVEV (reference sequence). The CDR3 runs to 15 residues. The germline V and J ends were trimmed by 5 bases and 1 base, with 15 bases remaining between them. The CDR3 nucleotides are TGTGCCAGCAGTATTACAGGGTTGCTTTCCTACGAGCAGTACTTC. Residues: CASSITGLLSYEQYF.

The chain uses TRBV20-1 and TRBJ2-3, with a weak D call TRBD2 (5 bases). The CDR3 covers 11 residues. Between the trimmed V and J ends, which lost 5 bases and 5 bases, there was a span of 8 bases. CDR1 is DFQATT, CDR2 SNEGSKA, per germline (reference sequence). CDR3 residues: CSAGSQDTQYF. The CDR3 nucleotides are TGCAGTGCTGGGAGCCAAGATACGCAGTATTTT.